These 6 T cell receptor beta chains originate from one sample sequenced in a study of graft-versus-host responses after intestinal transplantation. Assay used: immunoSEQ multiplex PCR; TCRdb lists only in-frame clones, some missing. The sample consists of about 130,000 clones, around nine tenths of them appearing once. These TCRs are of unknown antigen specificity. Material: unstimulated CD4+ T cells sorted from spleen or lymph node cells, obtained before intestinal transplant. The receptors come from a human donor who received an intestinal transplant.

V usage is TRBV18 and J usage is TRBJ2-5; D is uncertain. V gave up 3 bases and J gave up 5 bases, with 10 bases separating them. Per the germline V gene, CDR1 is KGHSH and CDR2 is LQKENI. The CDR3 loop spans 13 amino acids. The CDR3: CASSPRARETQYF. The CDR3 coding sequence is TGTGCCAGCTCACCCCGGGCTAGGGAGACCCAGTACTTC. Looking up the rest from reference TRBV18 and TRBJ2-5 gives the full variable domain: NAGVMQNPRHLVRRRGQEARLRCSPMKGHSHVYWYRQLPEEGLKFMVYLQKENIIDESGMPKERFSAEFPKEGPSILRIQQVVRGDSAAYFCASSPRARETQYFGPGTRLLVL.

This chain uses TRBV19 with TRBJ1-2; 7 bases are a match to TRBD1. Germline values: CDR1 LNHDA, CDR2 SQIVND (reference sequence). Trimming at V came to 3 bases and at J to 0 bases, leaving 1 base not matched to a gene. The CDR3 is made up of 14 amino acids. The CDR3 bases are TGTGCCAGTAGTATGGGACAGACTAACTATGGCTACACCTTC. Translation: CASSMGQTNYGYTF.

The chain combines TRBV2 with TRBJ2-2; D gene uncertain. Trimming left V 2 bases short and J 6 bases short, with 10 bases between. CDR3 length equals 14 residues. Per the germline V gene, CDR1 is SNHLY and CDR2 is FYNNEI. The CDR3 loop is CASSEIPMPGELFF. The CDR3 region has the DNA TGTGCCAGCAGTGAAATTCCGATGCCCGGGGAGCTGTTTTTT.

V and J are TRBV5-1 and TRBJ2-5, with TRBD2 as a possible D gene (5 bases). V was clipped by 2 bases and J by 4 bases, with 9 bases between them. The V gene's germline CDR1 is SGHRS and CDR2 YFSETQ. CDR3 length: 13 residues. As DNA, the CDR3 is TGCGCCAGCAGCTTAGACGAGGGAGAGACCCAGTACTTC. This encodes CASSLDEGETQYF. The whole variable domain, filled in from reference TRBV5-1 and TRBJ2-5, reads KAGVTQTPRYLIKTRGQQVTLSCSPISGHRSVSWYQQTPGQGLQFLFEYFSETQRNKGNFPGRFSGRQFSNSRSEMNVSTLELGDSALYLCASSLDEGETQYFGPGTRLLVL.

A remark on this clone: This sample includes further DNA sequences coding for the same CDR3. The V gene is TRBV2, the J gene TRBJ2-7; 8 positions agree with TRBD1. V dropped 6 bases and J dropped 4; count of bases not matched to a gene: 8. CDR3 length: 14 residues. Looked up from germline, CDR1 is SNHLY and CDR2 is FYNNEI. The CDR3 nucleotides are TGTGCCAGCAGCCGACAGGGGACGGCATACGAGCAGTACTTC. Translated: CASSRQGTAYEQYF.

The V and J genes are TRBV10-3 and TRBJ1-5; 7 bases agree with TRBD1. The CDR3 is made up of 15 amino acids. The ends lost 5 bases at V and 2 bases at J; junction bases unmatched: 6. Germline loops: CDR1 ENHRY, CDR2 SYGVKD. In DNA form, the CDR3 reads TGTGCCATCAGTCCTACAGGGGTGGGCAATCAGCCCCAGCATTTT. It yields the protein CAISPTGVGNQPQHF.